These 31 T cell receptor beta chains share one sample of origin, sequenced in a study of T-cell memory formation after mild COVID-19 (dated by TCRdb to about 2021). Library preparation employed 5' RACE. TCRdb records Illumina NovaSeq 6000 as the sequencer. Clones were called with MiXCR by TCRdb after fastp trimmed the public reads at Q25, and only in-frame beta chains were retained. Records with the same CDR3 protein are collapsed into one entry carrying the most frequent genes and DNA. The sample table shows about 610,000 distinct CDR3 sequences, and roughly 17% are seen once. The ten largest make up 8.1% of the sample. The specimen was PBMCs or a T cell subset sorted from them (not recorded which). All receptors come from an adult woman who had mild COVID-19 (a few samples of this study predate the infection). The sample titles of this study are shuffled in the database, so cell type and time point are left out; the donor was told from shared clones.

This chain links TRBV5-6 with TRBJ1-5; D is uncertain. V was clipped by 0 bases and J by 6 bases, with 10 bases between them. Germline V gene data show CDR1 as SGHDT and CDR2 as YYEEEE. The length of the CDR3 is 14 residues. CDR3 nucleotide sequence: TGTGCCAGCAGCTTGGCCGGGAGAAGTCAGCCCCAGCATTTT. It yields the protein CASSLAGRSQPQHF.

A few counts support this clonotype. V and J are TRBV12-3 or TRBV12-4 and TRBJ2-2; 8 bases agree with TRBD1. The CDR3 contains 15 residues. V shed 6 bases, J shed 5 bases, and the junction held 8 bases outside the gene matches. CDR3 in DNA: TGTGCCAGCAGAGGAGGACAGGGAGCGACCGGGGAGCTGTTTTTT. Translation: CASRGGQGATGELFF.

V and J are TRBV7-6 and TRBJ2-5, with 8 bases lining up with TRBD1. The V and J ends lost 3 bases and 2 bases, in that order; junction bases with no gene match: 8. Germline values: CDR1 SGHVS, CDR2 FNYEAQ. The CDR3 contains 16 residues. The CDR3, as DNA: TGTGCCAGCAGCTTCCGGACAGGGATAGGGCAAGAGACCCAGTACTTC. Translating it yields CASSFRTGIGQETQYF.

This chain joins TRBV20-1 and TRBJ2-1; either TRBD1 or TRBD2 may fit D (5 bases each). The V gene's germline CDR1 is DFQATT and CDR2 SNEGSKA (reference sequence). This CDR3 has 14 residues. Trimming removed 3 bases from V and 3 bases from J, with 12 bases in between. The CDR3 reads CSASWGPGYNEQFF. The CDR3 DNA reads TGCAGTGCTAGTTGGGGACCCGGCTACAATGAGCAGTTCTTC.

This clonotype was counted between two and nine times. The rearrangement uses TRBV6-9 and TRBJ2-7; 16 nucleotides line up with TRBD2. The V gene's germline CDR1 is MNHGY and CDR2 SVAAGI. The CDR3 spans 17 residues. V shed 10 bases, J shed 0 bases, and the junction held 9 bases outside the gene matches. CDR3 DNA sequence: TGTGCCACCCCGGGGGGACTAGCGGGAGGGAGCTCCTACGAGCAGTACTTC. Protein product: CATPGGLAGGSSYEQYF.

This clonotype occurred a few times. CDR3 DNA sequence: TGCAGTGCTAGAGTCTGGGGGAAGGGGTCAGATACGCAGTATTTT. Residues: CSARVWGKGSDTQYF. The genes are TRBV20-1 and TRBJ2-3; either TRBD1 or TRBD2 may supply D (5 bases each). Germline CDR1 reads DFQATT; CDR2 reads SNEGSKA (reference sequence). V gave up 1 base and J gave up 4 bases, with 15 bases separating them. This CDR3 is built from 15 residues.

This clonotype occurred a few times. Here the CDR3 reads CASSPRDEVNTEAFF. DNA for the CDR3: TGTGCCAGCAGCCCCCGAGATGAAGTGAACACTGAAGCTTTCTTT. The chain recombines TRBV7-9 with TRBJ1-1; no reliable D call. V was clipped by 5 bases and J by 0 bases, with 13 bases between them. Germline V gene lookup returns CDR1 SEHNR and CDR2 FQNEAQ (reference sequence). The CDR3 is 15 residues long.

This clonotype was detected only once. The gene calls are TRBV18 and TRBJ1-1, with D unresolved. V lost 0 bases and J lost 4, with 15 bases in between. The CDR3 runs to 16 residues. Germline values: CDR1 KGHSH, CDR2 LQKENI. The CDR3 protein is CASSPPPAGVPTEAFF. The CDR3 DNA sequence: TGTGCCAGCTCACCACCGCCAGCCGGGGTCCCCACTGAAGCTTTCTTT.

Only a few counts were recorded for this clonotype. The V gene is TRBV7-2, the J gene TRBJ2-1; D perhaps matches TRBD1 (5 bases). The CDR3 sequence is 12 residues long. CDR1 SGHTA and CDR2 FQGNSA come from the germline V gene. Trimming shortened V by 5 bases and J by 9 bases, and 11 bases separated the two germline ends. Here the CDR3 reads CASSHSGIEQFF. CDR3 nucleotides: TGTGCCAGCAGCCACTCAGGGATTGAGCAGTTCTTC.

This clonotype occurred a few times. The chain employs TRBV6-5 and TRBJ2-7; the D is unclear. The CDR3 runs 14 residues. In germline, CDR1 is MNHEY, CDR2 SVGAGI. The V end was cut by 0 bases, the J end by 2 bases, with 8 bases between. The CDR3 region is CASSYSSTPYEQYF. DNA of the CDR3: TGTGCCAGCAGTTACTCGTCCACCCCCTACGAGCAGTACTTC.

In its sample, this clonotype was seen many times. The chain is built from TRBV7-8 and TRBJ2-7; TRBD2 matches at 11 bases. The CDR3 consists of 16 residues. Germline trimming cut 6 bases from V and 7 bases from J; bases unmatched to any gene: 14. Germline lookup yields CDR1 SGHVS and CDR2 FQNEAQ. The CDR3 here is CASSTPGLAVPREQYF. The CDR3 coding sequence is TGTGCCAGCAGTACGCCGGGACTAGCGGTCCCTAGGGAGCAGTACTTC.

This clonotype has more than one count but fewer than ten. The chain links TRBV7-9 to TRBJ2-2, with D possibly TRBD1 on 5 matching bases. Trimming cost V 8 bases and J 4 bases, with 11 bases left between them. CDR1 and CDR2 (germline): SEHNR, FQNEAQ (reference sequence). This CDR3 region has 13 residues. CDR3 loop: CASLGRGTGELFF. The CDR3 DNA reads as TGTGCCAGCCTAGGAAGGGGCACCGGGGAGCTGTTTTTT.

This clonotype was seen more than once but under ten times. The chain has TRBV5-5 and TRBJ1-1, with 8 bases identical to TRBD1. CDR1 SGHKS and CDR2 YYEKEE come from the germline V gene (reference sequence). Trimming removed 3 bases from V and 5 bases from J; junction bases left unmatched: 6. The CDR3 sequence is 14 residues long. CDR3 region: CASSWTGRGTEAFF. The CDR3 nucleotides read TGTGCCAGCAGCTGGACAGGGAGGGGAACTGAAGCTTTCTTT.

The rearrangement joins TRBV9 to TRBJ1-3, with a possible D match to TRBD1 (5 bases). Germline CDR1 reads SGDLS; CDR2 reads YYNGEE. The CDR3 runs to 15 residues. Trimming cost V 0 bases and J 3 bases, with 10 bases left between them. The CDR3 DNA sequence: TGTGCCAGCAGCGTAGATGGGGGTAATGGAAACACCATATATTTT. Translating it yields CASSVDGGNGNTIYF. Complete variable domain (other parts from reference TRBV9 and TRBJ1-3): DSGVTQTPKHLITATGQRVTLRCSPRSGDLSVYWYQQSLDQGLQFLIQYYNGEERAKGNILERFSAQQFPDLHSELNLSSLELGDSALYFCASSVDGGNGNTIYFGEGSWLTVV.

The rearrangement joins TRBV7-8 to TRBJ2-2; D may match TRBD1 or TRBD2 (6 bases each). The CDR3 loop spans 14 amino acids. The V gene lost 5 bases and the J gene lost 7 bases, with 14 bases spanning the gap. Germline V CDR1 and CDR2: SGHVS, FQNEAQ. Here the CDR3 reads CASSLPGADGELFF. DNA of the CDR3: TGTGCCAGCAGCCTCCCGGGGGCAGACGGGGAGCTGTTTTTT.

The chain uses TRBV15 and TRBJ1-1; D gene uncertain. CDR1 is LNHNV, CDR2 YYDKDF, per germline (reference sequence). V was cut by 4 bases and J by 7 bases, with 16 bases left in between. The CDR3 is 14 amino acids. CDR3 nucleotide sequence: TGTGCCACCAGCACCCGGACGGAATTGAGTGAAGCTTTCTTT. It yields the protein CATSTRTELSEAFF.

There are a few counts of this clonotype. This chain links TRBV10-3 with TRBJ2-3; possible D gene TRBD1, 5 bases. Germline CDR1 and CDR2: ENHRY and SYGVKD. The CDR3 loop spans 13 amino acids. Trimming took 5 bases from V and 6 from J, leaving 12 bases between them. CDR3 residues: CAISPGFPDTQYF. The CDR3 bases are TGTGCCATCAGTCCAGGGTTCCCCGATACGCAGTATTTT.

This clonotype was recorded at least ten times. The chain employs TRBV7-8 and TRBJ2-3; 7 nucleotides agree with TRBD2. CDR1 is SGHVS and CDR2 is FQNEAQ in the germline V gene. The CDR3 has 16 residues. V lost 4 bases and J lost 0; bases outside the gene matches: 7. The CDR3 region is CASSSGTTSSTDTQYF. DNA of the CDR3: TGTGCCAGCAGCTCCGGGACTACATCTAGCACAGATACGCAGTATTTT.

The J gene is TRBJ2-7, the V gene TRBV27, with D possibly matching TRBD1 (6 bases). This CDR3 comprises 15 residues. V was cut by 2 bases and J by 7 bases, with 18 bases left in between. Germline CDR1 is MNHEY and CDR2 is SMNVEV (reference sequence). CDR3 protein: CASSLLGGERGEQYF. In DNA form, the CDR3 reads TGTGCCAGCAGTTTACTGGGTGGGGAAAGGGGGGAGCAGTACTTC.

This clonotype has at least ten counts. The CDR3 is CASSEYRGYEQYF. CDR3 DNA: TGTGCCAGCAGTGAATACAGGGGCTACGAGCAGTACTTC. The rearrangement links TRBV2 to TRBJ2-7; 7 bases agree with TRBD1. Germline assignment: CDR1 SNHLY and CDR2 FYNNEI. The V and J ends lost 2 bases and 3 bases, in that order; junction bases with no gene match: 1. The CDR3 has 13 amino acids.

The V and J genes are TRBV9 and TRBJ2-1, with 15 bases aligning to TRBD2. The length of the CDR3 is 19 residues. Trimming at V came to 0 bases and at J to 1 base, leaving 5 bases not matched to a gene. Germline V lookup: CDR1 SGDLS, CDR2 YYNGEE. For the CDR3, the DNA is TGTGCCAGCAGCGTAGAGGGACTAGCGGGGGGTAGGTCCTACAATGAGCAGTTCTTC. The encoded protein is CASSVEGLAGGRSYNEQFF.

This clonotype appeared a few times. Germline is not matched at one junction end, which may reflect a read error. The rearrangement links TRBV7-2 to TRBJ2-1, with 11 bases matching TRBD2. The CDR3 loop spans 15 amino acids. Germline V lookup: CDR1 SGHTA, CDR2 FQGNSA. The CDR3: CASSLAGGTSNEQFF. CDR3 sequence (DNA): TGTGCCAGCAGTTTAGCGGGAGGGACAAGCAATGAGCAGTTCTTC. Full variable domain (rest looked up from reference TRBV7-2 and TRBJ2-1): GAGVSQSPSNKVTEKGKDVELRCDPISGHTALYWYRQSLGQGLEFLIYFQGNSAPDKSGLPSDRFSAERTGGSVSTLTIQRTQQEDSAVYLCASSLAGGTSNEQFFGPGTRLTVL.

The chain combines TRBV12-3 or TRBV12-4 with TRBJ1-6; 7 bases match TRBD1. Germline trimming cut 3 bases from V and 13 bases from J; bases unmatched to any gene: 12. This CDR3 region has 15 residues. The CDR3 DNA is TGTGCCAGCAGTTTGGACGGGACAGCGACTTCGCCCCTCCACTTT. Its translation: CASSLDGTATSPLHF.

This clonotype was seen a few times. The rearrangement uses TRBV10-3 and TRBJ1-6; D not resolved. V was clipped by 6 bases and J by 5 bases, with 8 bases between them. The germline V gene has CDR1 ENHRY and CDR2 SYGVKD. This CDR3 spans 13 amino acids. Written as DNA, the CDR3 is TGTGCCATCAGGAGGGCCGATAATTCACCCCTCCACTTT. It yields the protein CAIRRADNSPLHF.

The gene calls are TRBV20-1 and TRBJ1-6, with D perhaps TRBD1 (6 bases). Germline V gene sequence: CDR1 DFQATT, CDR2 SNEGSKA (reference sequence). The germline V and J ends were trimmed by 2 bases and 10 bases, with 12 bases remaining between them. This CDR3 is built from 13 residues. The CDR3 loop is CSARLQGYSPLHF. CDR3 coding DNA: TGCAGTGCTAGACTCCAGGGGTACTCACCCCTCCACTTT.

The chain links TRBV7-9 to TRBJ1-1; the D gene is possibly TRBD1 (5 bases). The germline CDR1 and CDR2 sequences are SEHNR and FQNEAQ (reference sequence). Trimming took off 7 bases at V and 0 bases at J, with 18 bases between the two ends. The CDR3 consists of 16 residues. The CDR3 loop is CASKASQVRMNTEAFF. Here the CDR3 DNA reads TGTGCCAGCAAGGCGTCACAGGTTCGTATGAACACTGAAGCTTTCTTT.

This clonotype was seen a few times. V is TRBV4-1 and J is TRBJ1-3; D call uncertain. The CDR3 length is 15 residues. CDR1 MGHRA and CDR2 YSYEKL come from the germline V gene. The V end was cut by 1 base, the J end by 4 bases, with 11 bases between. The CDR3 here is CASSQVGLPGNTIYF. CDR3 bases: TGCGCCAGCAGCCAAGTGGGGTTGCCGGGAAACACCATATATTTT.

This clonotype was found a few times. This chain connects TRBV12-3 or TRBV12-4 to TRBJ1-1; weak D call: TRBD1 (5 bases). V gave up 3 bases and J gave up 3 bases, with 29 bases separating them. The CDR3 loop spans 20 amino acids. The CDR3 protein is CASSFFLFQGWDVGDTEAFF. In DNA, the CDR3 is TGTGCCAGCAGTTTCTTTTTGTTTCAGGGTTGGGATGTGGGGGACACTGAAGCTTTCTTT.

V usage is TRBV4-1 and J usage is TRBJ2-7; the D gene could be TRBD1 or TRBD2 (5 bases each). The CDR3 totals 14 residues. In germline, CDR1 is MGHRA, CDR2 YSYEKL. The V and J ends lost 6 bases and 3 bases respectively, with 15 bases between them. The CDR3: CASSLGRSNYEQYF. The CDR3 DNA reads TGCGCCAGCAGTCTGGGACGGAGTAACTACGAGCAGTACTTC.

The chain employs TRBV7-8 and TRBJ2-3; the match to TRBD2 covers 15 bases. This CDR3 is built from 18 residues. After removal of 6 bases from V and 4 bases from J, the junction contained 11 bases not matched to a gene. Per germline, CDR1 SGHVS and CDR2 FQNEAQ. The CDR3 reads CASRRGTSGGPASDTQYF. DNA for the CDR3: TGTGCCAGCAGGCGAGGGACTAGCGGGGGGCCGGCGTCAGATACGCAGTATTTT.

In its sample, this clonotype was seen a few times. The chain couples TRBV9 to TRBJ2-3; TRBD2 matches 12 bases. This CDR3 spans 19 amino acids. With 3 bases clipped from V and 2 bases from J, the junction kept 13 bases outside the gene matches. In germline, CDR1 is SGDLS, CDR2 YYNGEE. The CDR3 DNA reads as TGTGCCAGCAGCGGGACTAGCGGGATCCGACCCAACAACACAGATACGCAGTATTTT. It encodes CASSGTSGIRPNNTDTQYF. Together with reference TRBV9 and TRBJ2-3, the CDR3 gives the full variable domain: DSGVTQTPKHLITATGQRVTLRCSPRSGDLSVYWYQQSLDQGLQFLIQYYNGEERAKGNILERFSAQQFPDLHSELNLSSLELGDSALYFCASSGTSGIRPNNTDTQYFGPGTRLTVL.